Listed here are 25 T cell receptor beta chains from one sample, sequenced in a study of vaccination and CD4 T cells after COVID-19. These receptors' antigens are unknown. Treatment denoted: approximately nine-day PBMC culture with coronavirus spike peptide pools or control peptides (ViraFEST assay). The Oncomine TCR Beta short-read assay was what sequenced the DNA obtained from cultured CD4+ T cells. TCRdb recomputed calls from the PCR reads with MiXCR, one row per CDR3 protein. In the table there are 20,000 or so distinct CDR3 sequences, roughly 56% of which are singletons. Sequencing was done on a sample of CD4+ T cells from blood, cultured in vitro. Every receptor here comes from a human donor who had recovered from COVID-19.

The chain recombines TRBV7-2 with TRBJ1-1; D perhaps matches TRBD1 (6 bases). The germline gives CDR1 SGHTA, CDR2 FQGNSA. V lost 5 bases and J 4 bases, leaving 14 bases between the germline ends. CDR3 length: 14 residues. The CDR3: CASSAYRVGTEAFF. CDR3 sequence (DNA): TGTGCCAGCAGCGCGTACAGGGTGGGCACTGAAGCTTTCTTT.

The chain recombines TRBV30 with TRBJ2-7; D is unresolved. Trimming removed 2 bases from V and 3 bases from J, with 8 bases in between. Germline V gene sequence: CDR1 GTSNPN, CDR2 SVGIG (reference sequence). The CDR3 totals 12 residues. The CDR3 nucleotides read TGTGCCTGGAGTTTGGATTTCTACGAGCAGTACTTC. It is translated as CAWSLDFYEQYF.

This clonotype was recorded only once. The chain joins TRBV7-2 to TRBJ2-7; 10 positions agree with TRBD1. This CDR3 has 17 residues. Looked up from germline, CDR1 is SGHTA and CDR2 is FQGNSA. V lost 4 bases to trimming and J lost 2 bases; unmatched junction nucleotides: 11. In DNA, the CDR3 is TGTGCCAGCAGCTACAGACCCCCGGGACAGGGGCCCTACGAGCAGTACTTC. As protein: CASSYRPPGQGPYEQYF.

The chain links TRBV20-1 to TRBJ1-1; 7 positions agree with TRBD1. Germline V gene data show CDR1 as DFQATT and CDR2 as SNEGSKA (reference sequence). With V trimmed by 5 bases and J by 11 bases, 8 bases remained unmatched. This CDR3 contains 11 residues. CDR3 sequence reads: CSASRQGEAFF. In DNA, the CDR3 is TGCAGTGCTTCCCGACAGGGCGAGGCTTTCTTT.

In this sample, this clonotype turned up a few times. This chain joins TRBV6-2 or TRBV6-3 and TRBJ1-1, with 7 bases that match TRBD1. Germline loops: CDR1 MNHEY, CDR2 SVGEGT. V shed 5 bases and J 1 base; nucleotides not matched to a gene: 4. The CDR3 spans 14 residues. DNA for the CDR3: TGTGCCAGCAGTGCGAGACAGGGGAACACTGAAGCTTTCTTT. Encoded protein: CASSARQGNTEAFF.

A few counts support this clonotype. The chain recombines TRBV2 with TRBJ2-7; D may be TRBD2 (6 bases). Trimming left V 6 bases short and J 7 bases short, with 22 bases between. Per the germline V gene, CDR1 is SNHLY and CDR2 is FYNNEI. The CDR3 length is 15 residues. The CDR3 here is CASRGDFRTLGEQYF. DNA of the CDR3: TGTGCCAGCAGGGGGGACTTCCGAACTCTGGGGGAGCAGTACTTC.

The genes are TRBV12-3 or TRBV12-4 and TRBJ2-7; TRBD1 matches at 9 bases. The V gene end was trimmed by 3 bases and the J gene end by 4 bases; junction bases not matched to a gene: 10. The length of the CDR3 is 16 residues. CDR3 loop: CASSFELRDREYEQYF. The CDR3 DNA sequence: TGTGCCAGCAGTTTCGAACTCCGGGACAGGGAGTACGAGCAGTACTTC.

The DNA for the CDR3 is TGTGCCAGTAGTTCCGGGACAGCTAACTATGGCTACACCTTC. It specifies CASSSGTANYGYTF. The chain joins TRBV19 to TRBJ1-2, with 7 bases identical to TRBD1. The CDR3 length is 14 residues. V was pared by 5 bases and J by 0 bases, with 3 bases of the junction left unmatched. The germline V gene encodes CDR1 LNHDA and CDR2 SQIVND (reference sequence).

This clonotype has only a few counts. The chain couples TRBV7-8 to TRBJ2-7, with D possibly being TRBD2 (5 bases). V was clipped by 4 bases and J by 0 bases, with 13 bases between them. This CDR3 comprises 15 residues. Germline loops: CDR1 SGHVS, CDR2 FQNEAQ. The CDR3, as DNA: TGTGCCAGCAGCTCTCGACTGGGGAGCTCCTACGAGCAGTACTTC. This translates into CASSSRLGSSYEQYF.

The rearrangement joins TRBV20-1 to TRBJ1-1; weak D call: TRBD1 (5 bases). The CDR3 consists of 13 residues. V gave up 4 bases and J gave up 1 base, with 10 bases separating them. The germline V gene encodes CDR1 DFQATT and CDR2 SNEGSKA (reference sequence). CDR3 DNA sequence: TGCAGTGCTACACGGGACGGGAACACTGAAGCTTTCTTT. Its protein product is CSATRDGNTEAFF.

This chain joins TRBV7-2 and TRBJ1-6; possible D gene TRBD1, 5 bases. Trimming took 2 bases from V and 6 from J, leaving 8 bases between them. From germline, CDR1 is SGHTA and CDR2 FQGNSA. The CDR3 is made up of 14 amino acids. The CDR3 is CASSLRGGNSPLHF. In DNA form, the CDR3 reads TGTGCCAGCAGCTTAAGGGGTGGTAATTCACCCCTCCACTTT.

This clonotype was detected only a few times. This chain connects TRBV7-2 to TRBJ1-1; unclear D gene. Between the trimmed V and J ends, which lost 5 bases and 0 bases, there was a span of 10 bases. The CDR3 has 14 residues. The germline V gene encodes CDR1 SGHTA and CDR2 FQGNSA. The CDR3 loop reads CASSPLGMNTEAFF. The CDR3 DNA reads TGTGCCAGCAGCCCTCTAGGGATGAACACTGAAGCTTTCTTT.

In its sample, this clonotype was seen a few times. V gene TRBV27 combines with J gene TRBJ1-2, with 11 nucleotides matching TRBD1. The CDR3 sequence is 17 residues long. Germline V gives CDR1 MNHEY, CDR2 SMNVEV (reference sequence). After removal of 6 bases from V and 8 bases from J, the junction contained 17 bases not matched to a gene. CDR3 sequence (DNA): TGTGCCAGCAGACCGCATGGACAGGGGGCGAGAAGTAGGGGCTACACCTTC. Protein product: CASRPHGQGARSRGYTF.

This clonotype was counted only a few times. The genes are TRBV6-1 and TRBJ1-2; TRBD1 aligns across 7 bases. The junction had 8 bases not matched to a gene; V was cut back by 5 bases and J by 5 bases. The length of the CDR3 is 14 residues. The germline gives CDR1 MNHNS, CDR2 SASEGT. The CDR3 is CASSPEGATYGYTF. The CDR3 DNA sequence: TGTGCCAGCAGTCCCGAGGGGGCGACGTATGGCTACACCTTC.

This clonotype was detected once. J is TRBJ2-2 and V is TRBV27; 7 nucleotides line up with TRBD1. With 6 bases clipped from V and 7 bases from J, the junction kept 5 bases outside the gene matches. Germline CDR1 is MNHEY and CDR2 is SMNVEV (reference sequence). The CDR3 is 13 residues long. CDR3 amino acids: CASRAGGSGELFF. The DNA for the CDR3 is TGTGCCAGCAGGGCAGGGGGTAGCGGGGAGCTGTTTTTT.

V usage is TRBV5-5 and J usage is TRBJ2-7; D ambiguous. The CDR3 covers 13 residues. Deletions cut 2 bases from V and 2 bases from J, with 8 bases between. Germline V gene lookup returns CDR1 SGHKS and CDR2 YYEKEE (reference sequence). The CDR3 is CASSFGTTYEQYF. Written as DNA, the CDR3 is TGTGCCAGCAGCTTTGGCACTACCTACGAGCAGTACTTC.

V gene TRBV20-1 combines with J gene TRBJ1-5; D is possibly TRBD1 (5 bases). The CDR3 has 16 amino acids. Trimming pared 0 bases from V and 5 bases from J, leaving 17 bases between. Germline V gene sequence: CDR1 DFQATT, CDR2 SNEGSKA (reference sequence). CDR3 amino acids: CSARDPRRGKDQPQHF. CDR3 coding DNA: TGCAGTGCTAGAGATCCGAGGAGGGGTAAAGATCAGCCCCAGCATTTT.

CDR3 protein: CASSVAGAGEPQHF. The DNA of the CDR3 is TGTGCCAGCAGCGTAGCGGGCGCCGGGGAGCCCCAGCATTTT. The chain combines TRBV9 with TRBJ1-5; no firm D call. Germline CDR1 is SGDLS and CDR2 is YYNGEE. The CDR3 contains 14 residues. Trimming removed 0 bases at V and 8 bases at J, with 12 bases between.

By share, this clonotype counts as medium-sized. In DNA form, the CDR3 reads TGTGCCATCGGTTCCGGCCTAGGGGTATTTGGCTACACCTTC. Amino acids: CAIGSGLGVFGYTF. The chain employs TRBV10-3 and TRBJ1-2; a possible D gene is TRBD1 (5 bases). The CDR3 spans 14 residues. CDR1 ENHRY and CDR2 SYGVKD come from the germline V gene. Trimming stripped 8 bases from V and 7 bases from J, with 20 bases between.

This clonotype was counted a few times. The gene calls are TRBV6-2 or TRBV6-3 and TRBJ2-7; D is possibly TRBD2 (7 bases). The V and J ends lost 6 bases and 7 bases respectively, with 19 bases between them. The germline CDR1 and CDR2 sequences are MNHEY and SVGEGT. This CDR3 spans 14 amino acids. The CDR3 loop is CASSGGAGVLEQYF. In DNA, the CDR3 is TGTGCCAGCAGCGGGGGCGCGGGAGTTCTGGAGCAGTACTTC.

The CDR3 DNA follows: TGCAGTGCTACGGGGGGCCTCACTGGGGAGCAGTACTTC. It specifies CSATGGLTGEQYF. V gene TRBV20-1 combines with J gene TRBJ2-7, with D tentatively TRBD2 (7 bases). Trimming took off 4 bases at V and 7 bases at J, with 17 bases between the two ends. The CDR3 spans 13 residues. CDR1 and CDR2 from the germline V gene are DFQATT and SNEGSKA (reference sequence).

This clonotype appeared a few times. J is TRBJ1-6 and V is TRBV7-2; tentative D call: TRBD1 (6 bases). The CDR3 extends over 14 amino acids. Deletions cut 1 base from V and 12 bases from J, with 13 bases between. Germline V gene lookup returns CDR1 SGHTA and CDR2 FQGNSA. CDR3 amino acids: CASSLEGDPGPLHF. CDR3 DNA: TGTGCCAGCAGCTTAGAGGGGGACCCGGGACCCCTCCACTTT. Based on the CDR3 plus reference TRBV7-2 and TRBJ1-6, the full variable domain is GAGVSQSPSNKVTEKGKDVELRCDPISGHTALYWYRQSLGQGLEFLIYFQGNSAPDKSGLPSDRFSAERTGGSVSTLTIQRTQQEDSAVYLCASSLEGDPGPLHFGNGTRLTVT.

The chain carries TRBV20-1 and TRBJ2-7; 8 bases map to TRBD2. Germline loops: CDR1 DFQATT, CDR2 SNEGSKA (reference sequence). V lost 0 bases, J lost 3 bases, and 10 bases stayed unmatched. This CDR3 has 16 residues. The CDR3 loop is CSARDLLGGRIYEQYF. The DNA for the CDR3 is TGCAGTGCTAGAGACCTCTTGGGCGGGAGGATCTACGAGCAGTACTTC.

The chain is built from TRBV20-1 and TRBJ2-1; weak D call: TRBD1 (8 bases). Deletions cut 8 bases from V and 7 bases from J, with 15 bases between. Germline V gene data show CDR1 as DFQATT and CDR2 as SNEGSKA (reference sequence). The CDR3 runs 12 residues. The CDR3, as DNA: TGCAGTCCACAGGGGGGGCCGAATGAGCAGTTCTTC. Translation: CSPQGGPNEQFF.

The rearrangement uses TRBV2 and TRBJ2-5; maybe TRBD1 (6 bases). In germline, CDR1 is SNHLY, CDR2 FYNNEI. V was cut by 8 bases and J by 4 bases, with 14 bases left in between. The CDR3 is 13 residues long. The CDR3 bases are TGTGCCAGCCTACAGGGCTACGGAGAGACCCAGTACTTC. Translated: CASLQGYGETQYF. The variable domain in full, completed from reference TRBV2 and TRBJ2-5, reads EPEVTQTPSHQVTQMGQEVILRCVPISNHLYFYWYRQILGQKVEFLVSFYNNEISEKSEIFDDQFSVERPDGSNFTLKIRSTKLEDSAMYFCASLQGYGETQYFGPGTRLLVL.